This T cell receptor (beta chain) came from a study of T cell changes during pregnancy in multiple sclerosis. TCRdb's copy holds only in-frame clones and misses some; the assay was immunoSEQ multiplex PCR. The table has 40,000 or so clones, roughly 91% seen once. The TCR was taken from a female donor with multiple sclerosis, enrolled in a pregnancy study. The sample was CD8+ T cells from peripheral blood mononuclear cells, taken in the second trimester of pregnancy.

CDR3 sequence (DNA): TGTGCCAGCAGCTTTCAGGCTTTTGGAGGTATGAACACTGAAGCTTTCTTT. Translating gives CASSFQAFGGMNTEAFF. The chain links TRBV7-9 to TRBJ1-1; D is uncertain. With 3 bases removed from V and 0 bases from J, the gap between germline ends came to 17 bases. The CDR3 has 17 amino acids. In germline, CDR1 is SEHNR, CDR2 FQNEAQ (reference sequence).